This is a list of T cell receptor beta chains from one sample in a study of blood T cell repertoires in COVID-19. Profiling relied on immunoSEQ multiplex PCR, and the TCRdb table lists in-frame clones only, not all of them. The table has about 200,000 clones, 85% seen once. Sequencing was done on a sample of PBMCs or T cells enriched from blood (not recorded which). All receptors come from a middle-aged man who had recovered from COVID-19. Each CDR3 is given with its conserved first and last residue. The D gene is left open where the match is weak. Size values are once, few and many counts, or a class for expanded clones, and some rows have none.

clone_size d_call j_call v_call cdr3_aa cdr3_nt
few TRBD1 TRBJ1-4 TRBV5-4 CASSPGQGAEGEKLFF TGTGCCAGCAGCCCGGGACAGGGGGCAGAGGGTGAAAAACTGTTTTTT
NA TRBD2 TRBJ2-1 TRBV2 CASRKYGTSVPEEQFF TGTGCCAGCAGAAAATACGGGACTAGCGTCCCGGAAGAGCAGTTCTTC
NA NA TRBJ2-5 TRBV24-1 CATENEETQYF TGTGCCACCGAGAACGAAGAGACCCAGTACTTC
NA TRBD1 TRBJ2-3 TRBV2 CASRYDRGEDTQYF TGTGCCAGCAGGTACGACAGGGGAGAAGATACGCAGTATTTT
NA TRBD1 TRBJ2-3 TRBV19 CASTQTGTVGTDTQYF TGTGCCAGTACCCAGACCGGGACAGTCGGAACAGATACGCAGTATTTT
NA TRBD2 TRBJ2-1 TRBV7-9 CASSSTEGLAVYNEQFF TGTGCCAGCAGCTCCACCGAGGGACTAGCGGTCTACAATGAGCAGTTCTTC
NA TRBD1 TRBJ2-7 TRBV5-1 CASSGDTGTGPREQYF TGCGCCAGCAGCGGGGATACCGGGACAGGGCCCCGCGAGCAGTACTTC
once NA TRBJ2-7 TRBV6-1 CASSEAWGLSYEQYF TGTGCCAGCAGTGAAGCTTGGGGACTCTCCTACGAGCAGTACTTC
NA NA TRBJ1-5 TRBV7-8 CASGWEWPQHF TGTGCCAGCGGGTGGGAGTGGCCCCAGCATTTT
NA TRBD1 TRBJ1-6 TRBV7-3 CASRPGTDNSPLHF TGTGCCAGCAGGCCGGGGACAGATAATTCACCCCTCCACTTT
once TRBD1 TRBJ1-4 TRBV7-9 CASRTGVEEKLFF TGTGCCAGCAGGACAGGGGTGGAGGAAAAACTGTTTTTT
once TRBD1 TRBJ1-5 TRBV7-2 CASSPGGSSNQPQHF TGTGCCAGCAGCCCAGGGGGATCGAGCAATCAGCCCCAGCATTTT
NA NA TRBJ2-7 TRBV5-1 CASSPQASAAASYEQYF TGCGCCAGCAGCCCGCAAGCCTCTGCCGCGGCCTCCTACGAGCAGTACTTC
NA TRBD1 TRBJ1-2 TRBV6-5 CASSYTQGGNYGYTF TGTGCCAGCAGTTACACCCAGGGGGGTAACTATGGCTACACCTTC
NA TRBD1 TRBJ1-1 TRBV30 CAWSGTGGTEAFF TGTGCCTGGAGTGGGACAGGTGGTACTGAAGCTTTCTTT
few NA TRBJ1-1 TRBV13 CASSFRTEAFF TGTGCCAGCAGCTTTCGGACTGAAGCTTTCTTT
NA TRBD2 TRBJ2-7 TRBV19 CASTPGLISRERLGYEQYF TGTGCCAGTACCCCGGGACTTATCTCGCGGGAGCGCCTAGGTTACGAGCAGTACTTC
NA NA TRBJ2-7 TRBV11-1 CASSPAGQSPYEQYF TGTGCCAGCAGCCCCGCGGGACAGAGCCCCTACGAGCAGTACTTC
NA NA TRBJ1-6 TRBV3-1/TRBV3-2 CATRLANSPLHF TGTGCCACCCGACTGGCTAATTCACCCCTCCACTTT
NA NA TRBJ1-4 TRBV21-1 CASSLENWGVNEKLFF TGTGCCAGCAGCCTAGAGAATTGGGGAGTAAATGAAAAACTGTTTTTT
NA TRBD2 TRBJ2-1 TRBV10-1 CASSAGSGGGNEQFF TGCGCCAGCAGTGCTGGGTCGGGAGGAGGCAATGAGCAGTTCTTC
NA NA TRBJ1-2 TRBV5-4 CASSLAGQPFYGYTF TGTGCCAGCAGCTTGGCCGGACAGCCCTTCTATGGCTACACCTTC
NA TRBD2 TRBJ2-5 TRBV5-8 CASSLEGTSDQETQYF TGTGCCAGCAGCTTGGAAGGGACTAGCGACCAAGAGACCCAGTACTTC
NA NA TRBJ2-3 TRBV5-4 CASSPPRGSTDTQYF TGTGCCAGCAGCCCGCCGCGGGGCTCTACGGATACGCAGTATTTT
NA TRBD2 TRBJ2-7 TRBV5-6 CASSLPELADSTYEQYF TGTGCCAGCAGCTTGCCTGAACTAGCGGACAGCACCTACGAGCAGTACTTC
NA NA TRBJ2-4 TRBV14 CASSKNQGFDIQYF TGTGCCAGCAGCAAAAATCAGGGGTTTGACATTCAGTACTTC
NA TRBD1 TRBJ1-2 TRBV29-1 CSVEQGDVYGYTF TGCAGCGTTGAACAGGGGGATGTCTATGGCTACACCTTC
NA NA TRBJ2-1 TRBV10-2 CASSEQLAKMDEQFF TGCGCCAGCAGTGAGCAGCTAGCCAAAATGGATGAGCAGTTCTTC
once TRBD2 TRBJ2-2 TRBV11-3 CASGLGGRGTGELFF TGTGCCAGCGGCTTGGGCGGGAGGGGGACCGGGGAGCTGTTTTTT
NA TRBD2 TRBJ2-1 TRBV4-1 CASSQGGGRRNEQFF TGCGCCAGCAGCCAAGGGGGCGGGAGGAGGAATGAGCAGTTCTTC
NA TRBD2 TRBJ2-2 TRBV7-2 CASSLRLADTGELFF TGTGCCAGCAGCTTAAGACTAGCTGACACCGGGGAGCTGTTTTTT
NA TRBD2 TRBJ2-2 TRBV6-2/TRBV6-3 CASSTGTSTGELFF TGTGCCAGCAGTACCGGGACTAGCACCGGGGAGCTGTTTTTT
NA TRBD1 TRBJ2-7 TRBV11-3 CASSSLPLRTGVDEQYF TGTGCCAGCAGCTCCTTGCCCCTCCGGACAGGGGTGGACGAGCAGTACTTC
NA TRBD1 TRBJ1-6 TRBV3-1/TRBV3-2 CASSQVAGGNSPLHF TGTGCCAGCAGCCAAGTGGCAGGGGGGAATTCACCCCTCCACTTT
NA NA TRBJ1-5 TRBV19 CASSIARDQPQHF TGTGCCAGTAGTATAGCGCGTGATCAGCCCCAGCATTTT
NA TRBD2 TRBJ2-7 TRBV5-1 CASKNTGTSTYEQYF TGCGCCAGCAAAAATACCGGGACTAGCACCTACGAGCAGTACTTC
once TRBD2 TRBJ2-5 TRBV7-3 CASSSGTSGTTQYF TGTGCCAGCAGCTCTGGGACTAGCGGAACGACCCAGTACTTC
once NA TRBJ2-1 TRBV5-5 CASSLEVAVSSYNEQFF TGTGCCAGCAGCTTGGAGGTAGCGGTAAGCTCCTACAATGAGCAGTTCTTC
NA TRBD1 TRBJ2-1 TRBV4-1 CASSQVDRGSYNEQFF TGCGCCAGCAGCCAAGTGGACAGGGGCTCCTACAATGAGCAGTTCTTC
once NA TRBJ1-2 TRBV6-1 CASSESTGPYTF TGTGCCAGCAGTGAAAGTACAGGGCCGTACACCTTC
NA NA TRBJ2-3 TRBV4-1 CASSHLSPGHITDTQYF TGCGCCAGCAGCCATCTGAGCCCGGGACACATCACAGATACGCAGTATTTT
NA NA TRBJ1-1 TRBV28 CASSFNSRLNTEAFF TGTGCCAGCAGTTTTAACAGCCGCTTGAACACTGAAGCTTTCTTT